The clone carrying this T cell receptor (beta chain) was counted once. The data were produced by immunoSEQ multiplex PCR, yet TCRdb's version contains in-frame clones alone and is incomplete. The sample comprises tens of thousands of clones, 65% to 90% of which are singletons, and around 19% rests with the top ten. The sample is drawn from a study of T cell responses to AZD1222 COVID-19 vaccine. The CDR3 totals 12 residues. The V end lost 4 bases, the J end lost 4 bases, and 10 bases lay between the germline ends. CDR1 and CDR2 from the germline V gene are SQVTM and ANQGSEA. Sequencing used peripheral blood, obtained on day 0 of AZD1222 vaccination. The chain links TRBV29-1 to TRBJ1-2, with a weak D call TRBD1 (5 bases). The TCR sequence derives from an adult in good health. The DNA of the CDR3 is TGCAGCGTTGCAGGGACGGGCTATGGCTACACCTTC. Residues: CSVAGTGYGYTF.